This T cell receptor (beta chain) comes out of a study of OX40 agonist ivuxolimab in advanced cancers. The table came from immunoSEQ multiplex PCR; TCRdb's copy has only in-frame clones and leaves some out. The sample has tens of thousands of clones; less than 80% are singletons. This receptor was identified in an adult with an advanced solid tumor such as melanoma, head and neck, liver or kidney cancer. The sample in question was CD4+ or CD8+ T cells sorted from blood, obtained in a trial of the OX40 agonist ivuxolimab.

DNA of the CDR3: TGTGCCAGCAGCGTAGGCGGGGGACAGCCGAGCTCTGGAAACACCATATATTTT. It codes for CASSVGGGQPSSGNTIYF. This rearrangement joins TRBV9 to TRBJ1-3, with 7 bases that match TRBD1. Per the germline V gene, CDR1 is SGDLS and CDR2 is YYNGEE. CDR3 length: 18 residues. V lost 0 bases and J lost 0; bases outside the gene matches: 9.